These T cell receptor beta chains were read from a single sample in a study of T cells in Graves' hyperthyroidism and ophthalmopathy. MiXCR was run by TCRdb on the multiplex PCR reads, yielding one entry per CDR3 protein. Here the sample spans a few hundred thousand distinct CDR3 sequences, more than 14% being singletons. Source material: blood. The receptors shown here come from a woman between 25 and 40 years old with Graves' ophthalmopathy. Both conserved end residues are trimmed from each CDR3. The D gene is left open where the match is weak.

v_call: TRBV28; d_call: .; cdr3_aa: ASSKQGGSYEQY
v_call: TRBV19; d_call: .; cdr3_aa: ASTGDTYEQY
v_call: TRBV20-1; d_call: .; cdr3_aa: SASGTIYEQY
v_call: TRBV18; d_call: TRBD1; cdr3_aa: ASSRDRGFNEQF
v_call: TRBV5-1; d_call: .; cdr3_aa: ASSLEQSSGNTIY
v_call: TRBV5-1; d_call: .; cdr3_aa: ASGLPWGGAADTQY
v_call: TRBV25-1; d_call: .; cdr3_aa: ASTAHVRGEKLF
v_call: TRBV28; d_call: TRBD2; cdr3_aa: ASSFRAGVLYEQY
v_call: TRBV6-1; d_call: TRBD2; cdr3_aa: ASSPRPGTSYADTQY
v_call: TRBV14; d_call: .; cdr3_aa: ASSQDRRGGYADTQY
v_call: TRBV4-1; d_call: .; cdr3_aa: ASSQVPPPTNTEAF
v_call: TRBV20-1; d_call: TRBD1; cdr3_aa: SAREPGQGVSEAF
v_call: TRBV3-1; d_call: .; cdr3_aa: ASSPPMGGYYGYT
v_call: TRBV6-2/TRBV6-3; d_call: TRBD1; cdr3_aa: ASRGQGYYNQPQH
v_call: TRBV10-2; d_call: .; cdr3_aa: ASHPRATATDTQY
v_call: TRBV6-2/TRBV6-3; d_call: TRBD1; cdr3_aa: ASRLSGQGPEAF